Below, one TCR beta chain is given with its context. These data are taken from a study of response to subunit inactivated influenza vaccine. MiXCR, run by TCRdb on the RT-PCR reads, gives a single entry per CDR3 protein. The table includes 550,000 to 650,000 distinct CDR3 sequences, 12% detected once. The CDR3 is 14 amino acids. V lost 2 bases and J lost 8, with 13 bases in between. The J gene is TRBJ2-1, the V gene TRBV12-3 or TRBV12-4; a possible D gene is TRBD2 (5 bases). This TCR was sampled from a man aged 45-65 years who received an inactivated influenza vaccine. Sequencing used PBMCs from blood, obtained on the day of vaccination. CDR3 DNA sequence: TGTGCCAGCAGTTTACGGCTAGCTGTCGATGAGCAGTTCTTC. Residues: CASSLRLAVDEQFF.